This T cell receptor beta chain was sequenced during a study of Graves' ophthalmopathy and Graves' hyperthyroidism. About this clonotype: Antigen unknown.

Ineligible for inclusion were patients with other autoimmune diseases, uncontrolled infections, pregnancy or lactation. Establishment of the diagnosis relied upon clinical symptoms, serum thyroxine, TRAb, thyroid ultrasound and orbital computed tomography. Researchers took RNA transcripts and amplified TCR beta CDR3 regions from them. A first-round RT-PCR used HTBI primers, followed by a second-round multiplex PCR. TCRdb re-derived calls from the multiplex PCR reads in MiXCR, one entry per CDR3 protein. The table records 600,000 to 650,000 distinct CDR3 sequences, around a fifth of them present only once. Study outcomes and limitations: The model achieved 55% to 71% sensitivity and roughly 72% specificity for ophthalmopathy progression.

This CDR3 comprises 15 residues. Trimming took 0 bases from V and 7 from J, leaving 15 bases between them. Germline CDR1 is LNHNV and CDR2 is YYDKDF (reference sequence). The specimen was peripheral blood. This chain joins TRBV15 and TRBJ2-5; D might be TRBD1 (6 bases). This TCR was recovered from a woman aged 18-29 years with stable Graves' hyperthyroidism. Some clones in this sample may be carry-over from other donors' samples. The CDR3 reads CATSREGRGRWTQYF. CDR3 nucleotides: TGTGCCACCAGCAGAGAGGGCAGGGGCCGATGGACCCAGTACTTC.